This T cell receptor beta chain was sequenced during a study of T cell responses to AZD1222 COVID-19 vaccine. Findings and limits, study-wide: Baseline seropositivity occurred in only 5 to 7 AZD1222 recipients. Spike-specific TCR breadth and depth rose after two AZD1222 doses. The study sampled repertoires only after the peak T cell response.

The method was immunoSEQ multiplex PCR; TCRdb's version includes in-frame clones alone and lacks a portion of them. The sample records around 120,000 clones, 85% to 90% being singletons. The CDR3 is 12 residues long. The ends were cut back, 2 bases at V and 9 bases at J, with 10 bases in the middle. Comments on this clone: Its antigen remains unknown.

V usage is TRBV12-3 or TRBV12-4 and J usage is TRBJ1-2; a possible D gene is TRBD1 (5 bases). Material: peripheral blood, obtained on day 0 of AZD1222 vaccination. This TCR was sampled from an adult in good health. This CDR3 is CASSLMQGSYTF. As DNA, the CDR3 is TGTGCCAGCAGTTTAATGCAGGGTAGCTACACCTTC.